A selection of T cell receptor beta chains follows, all from one sample in a study of shared clonotypes between healthy human individuals. Libraries were prepared by immunoSEQ multiplex PCR; TCRdb keeps only in-frame clonotypes and omits some of them. The sample yields roughly 2,000,000 clones, about 95% seen once. Sequences were obtained from naive CD8+ T cells sorted from blood. The source of these receptors is a man younger than 30 in good health. Both conserved end residues are part of each CDR3. The D gene is left open where the match is weak. Only some rows state a clone size, as once, few, many or a class for expanded clones.

cdr3_length d_call j_call v_call clone_size cdr3_nt cdr3_aa
14 TRBD1 TRBJ2-5 TRBV15 once TGTGCCACCACTCCGACAGGGTACCAAGAGACCCAGTACTTC CATTPTGYQETQYF
15 - TRBJ2-5 TRBV1 once TGCACCAGCAGCCAATTTGACACTTTCCAAGAGACCCAGTACTTC CTSSQFDTFQETQYF
15 TRBD2 TRBJ2-7 TRBV7-2 - TGTGCCAGCAGCGACCGGGGACTAGCGAACGACGAGCAGTACTTC CASSDRGLANDEQYF
13 - TRBJ2-7 TRBV6-1 - TGTGCCAGCAGCGAGGTCAGCTCCTACGAGCAGTACTTC CASSEVSSYEQYF
12 TRBD1 TRBJ2-7 TRBV28 - TGTGCCAGCGGGGACAGCTCCTACGAGCAGTACTTC CASGDSSYEQYF
15 - TRBJ2-2 TRBV11-2 - TGTGCCAGCAGCTTAGGACCAGATCTGTATGGGGAGCTGTTTTTT CASSLGPDLYGELFF
19 TRBD1 TRBJ1-5 TRBV7-8 - TGTGCCAGCAGCCTAGGTATCGGACAGGGGGTTTTCGGCAATCAGCCCCAGCATTTT CASSLGIGQGVFGNQPQHF
13 TRBD1 TRBJ1-1 TRBV6-5 once TGTGCCACCAAGACAGGGTTGAACACTGAAGCTTTCTTT CATKTGLNTEAFF
15 - TRBJ2-5 TRBV9 once TGTGCCAGCAGCTCCGGGGGTGGGGAGCAAGAGACCCAGTACTTC CASSSGGGEQETQYF
17 TRBD2 TRBJ2-1 TRBV7-9 - TGTGCCAGCAGCTTAGAACTAGCGGGGGCCCCCTACAATGAGCAGTTCTTC CASSLELAGAPYNEQFF